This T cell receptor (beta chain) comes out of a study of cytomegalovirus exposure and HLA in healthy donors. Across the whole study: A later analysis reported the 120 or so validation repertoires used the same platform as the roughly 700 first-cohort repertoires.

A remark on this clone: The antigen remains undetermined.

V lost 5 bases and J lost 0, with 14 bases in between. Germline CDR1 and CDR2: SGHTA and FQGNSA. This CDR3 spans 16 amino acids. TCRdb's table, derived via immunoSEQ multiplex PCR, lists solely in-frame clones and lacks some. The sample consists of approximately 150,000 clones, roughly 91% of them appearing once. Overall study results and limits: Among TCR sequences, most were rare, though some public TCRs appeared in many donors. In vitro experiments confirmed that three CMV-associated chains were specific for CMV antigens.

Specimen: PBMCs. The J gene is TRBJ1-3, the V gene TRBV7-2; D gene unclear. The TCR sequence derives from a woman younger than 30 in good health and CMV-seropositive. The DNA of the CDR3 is TGTGCCAGCAGCCACCTGGGAGGGCCCTCTGGAAACACCATATATTTT. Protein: CASSHLGGPSGNTIYF.